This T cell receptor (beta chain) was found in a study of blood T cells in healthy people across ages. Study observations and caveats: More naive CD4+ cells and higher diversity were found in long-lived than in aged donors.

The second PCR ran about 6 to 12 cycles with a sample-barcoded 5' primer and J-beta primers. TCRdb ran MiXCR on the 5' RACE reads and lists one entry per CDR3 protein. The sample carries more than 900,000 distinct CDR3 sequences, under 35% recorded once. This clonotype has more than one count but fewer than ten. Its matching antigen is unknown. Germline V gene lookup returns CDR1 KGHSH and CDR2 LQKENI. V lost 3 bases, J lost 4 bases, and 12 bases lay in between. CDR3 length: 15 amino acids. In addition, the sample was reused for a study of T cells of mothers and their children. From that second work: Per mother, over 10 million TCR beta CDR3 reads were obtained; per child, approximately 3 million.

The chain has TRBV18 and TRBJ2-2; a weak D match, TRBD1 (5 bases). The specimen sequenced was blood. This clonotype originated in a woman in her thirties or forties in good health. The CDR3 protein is CASSPSGLSTGELFF. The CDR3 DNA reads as TGTGCCAGCTCACCTTCAGGGTTGAGCACCGGGGAGCTGTTTTTT.